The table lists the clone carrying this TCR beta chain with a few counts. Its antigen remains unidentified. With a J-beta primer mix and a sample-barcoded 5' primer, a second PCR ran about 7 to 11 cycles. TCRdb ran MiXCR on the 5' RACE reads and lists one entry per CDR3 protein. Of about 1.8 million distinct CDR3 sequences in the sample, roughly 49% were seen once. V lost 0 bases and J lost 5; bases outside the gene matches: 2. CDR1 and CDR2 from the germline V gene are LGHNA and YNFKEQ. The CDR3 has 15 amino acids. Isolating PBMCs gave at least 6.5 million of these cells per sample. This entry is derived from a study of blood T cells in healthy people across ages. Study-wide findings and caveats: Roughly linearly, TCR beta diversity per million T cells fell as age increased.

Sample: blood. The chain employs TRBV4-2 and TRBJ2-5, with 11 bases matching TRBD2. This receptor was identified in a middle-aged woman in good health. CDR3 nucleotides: TGTGCCAGCAGCCAAGAACTAGCGGGGGATGAGACCCAGTACTTC. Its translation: CASSQELAGDETQYF.